This TCR beta chain was retrieved from a study of T cells after posttransplantation cyclophosphamide. General study results and limits: Blood and skin or GI T cell repertoires showed limited TRB overlap.

This clone was counted at least ten times. Its target is not known. Here immunoSEQ multiplex PCR was the method, and the copy in TCRdb shows in-frame clones only, minus some. This set yields 36,000 or so clones and no singletons; the top ten hold roughly 1.1%. The CDR3 sequence is 18 residues long. Germline assignment: CDR1 SGHTA and CDR2 FQGTGA. Trimming removed 1 base from V and 7 bases from J; junction bases left unmatched: 14. This TCR derives from a girl aged 10 to 17 in good health, CMV-negative, and a related stem cell transplant donor. The sample comprised PBMCs. The V gene is TRBV7-3, the J gene TRBJ2-1; TRBD2 matches 9 bases. The CDR3 DNA reads as TGTGCCAGCAGCTTAAGATTAATAGGGGCTAGCGGGGAGAATGAGCAGTTCTTC. The encoded protein is CASSLRLIGASGENEQFF.